This T cell receptor beta chain was found in a study of a mutant IDH1 vaccine in newly diagnosed glioma. Turning to the study itself: Onset of vaccination occurred 4-6 weeks following radiotherapy alone, or with temozolomide cycles.

Time point meaning: week 47, end of study. All doses held 300 ug of mutant IDH1 20-mer peptide, with topical imiquimod. About this clone itself: Its specificity is not known.

Libraries were prepared by immunoSEQ multiplex PCR; TCRdb keeps only in-frame clonotypes and omits some of them. The data hold about 90,000 clones, with roughly 90% observed a single time. Per germline, CDR1 SNHLY and CDR2 FYNNEI. After removal of 8 bases from V and 1 base from J, the junction contained 4 bases not matched to a gene. The CDR3 contains 13 residues. The specimen was PBMCs, collected from a glioma patient whose treatment included an IDH1 peptide vaccine. The clonotype comes from a woman between 45 and 65 years old with glioma. V is TRBV2 and J is TRBJ2-5; 7 bases map to TRBD1. The CDR3 loop reads CASSWDSQETQYF. CDR3 DNA sequence: TGTGCCAGCTCCTGGGACAGCCAAGAGACCCAGTACTTC.